This TCR beta chain was recorded in a study of cytomegalovirus exposure and HLA in healthy donors (dated by TCRdb to 2016 to 2017). Regarding the study in general: An earlier analysis of several hundred of the donors reported approximately 300 Gb of sequence data and 95 million to 130 million unique TCR beta sequences obtained from around 190 million T cells. On average, 235,054 unique TCR beta nucleotide sequences were sequenced per donor among 398 genotyped donors of the cohort, with 15% to 20% of those sequences being non-productive. The study was designed to test whether signatures of past pathogen exposure could be identified by cataloging public T cell receptors. Rather than drawing on any new phenotypic data, the later analysis identified candidate immune exposures from TCR beta sequences and the way those sequences occurred across donors. The T cell repertoires of around 670 subjects were profiled by immunosequencing and related to cytomegalovirus serostatus. Donor age, sex, ethnicity and CMV serostatus were collected together with the repertoire data. Along with the roughly 670-subject first cohort, a separate validation cohort of over a hundred different subjects was used. A later genetic analysis took genome-wide SNP genotypes for about 65% of the 666 donors and used that subset as a discovery cohort. HLA typing included class I and class II loci at four-digit resolution. Of the roughly 400 genotyped donors, 65% to 90% were placed in the genetic ancestry cluster associated with self-reported Caucasian donors. A later analysis re-examined previously published TCR beta repertoires from more than 550 donors and added high-resolution HLA genotyping to investigate patterns of TCR occurrence. To predict cytomegalovirus infection status, the study brought together high-throughput TCR immunosequencing, statistical association of individual TCRs with disease status, and machine learning. An early release covering about 600 HLA-typed donors comprised about 290 gigabases of sequencing data and some 79 million unique TCR sequences. All discovery cohort repertoires had been generated using a single sequencing platform. Typing coverage varied by locus: about 629-630 donors for A, B, C, DRB1 and DQB1; 500 to 550 for DQA1; about 570 for DPA1; approximately 450 for DPB1. Roughly five DR-DQ haplotypes were handled as single units for association and clustering, since linkage in the cohort was strong. To decide whether each TCR beta V gene segment behaved as functional or pseudogenic, an earlier analysis of nearly 600 of the donors relied on high-throughput TCR beta sequencing. General study outcomes and caveats: In a later analysis, HLA-associated TCR beta chains showed more clonal expansion and lower generation probabilities than non-associated chains that were equally common. In a later genetic analysis, a missense DCLRE1C variant was associated with V-gene and J-gene trimming of TCR beta chains, and the association was replicated in an independent cohort. According to a later analysis, TCR association rates differed among HLA loci, with DRB1 alleles showing the most associated TCRs and HLA-C alleles showing the fewest. Because the 87-base-pair reads could not distinguish some IMGT-functional V segments, including TRBV6-2 and TRBV6-3, those segments were excluded. According to a later genetic analysis, donors in an Asian-associated ancestry cluster had fewer N-insertions in productive TCRs than the roughly 660-donor mean. The classifier was reported to diagnose cytomegalovirus status with high specificity and sensitivity in both the original and validation cohorts. A later analysis reported that several top co-occurrence clusters appeared linked to parvovirus B19, influenza, CMV and Epstein-Barr virus. In an earlier analysis of around 600 of the donors, most TCR beta V segments were observed in productive rearrangements about 90% or about 30% of the time, broadly matching IMGT annotations. CMV serostatus was the only immune exposure information available for the cohort. When HLA alleles, especially DR and DQ, strongly co-occurred, attributing TCR associations to individual alleles was difficult. Sequencing depth was assumed to be roughly uniform across donors in the presence/absence analyses, though that assumption may not hold. A cluster of highly shared sequence variants was judged likely to be a technical artifact of the sequencing pipeline. Around 16 rarely observed V segments, including chromosome 9 orphons, were excluded from the earlier analysis of about 610 of the donors because counts were too low. Most CMV-associated TCR beta chains appeared to be HLA-restricted in a later analysis, and the HLA associations seemed to be driven largely by CMV exposure. A further reported finding was that TCR beta sequences accurately predicted the HLA-A and HLA-B alleles for most subjects in the first cohort. Because some donors lacked HLA typing at each locus, the association tests relied only on the typed subset. The study listed approximately 150 TCR beta chains as associated with cytomegalovirus. At a false discovery rate of 0.05, a later analysis linked some 17,000 TCR beta sequences to specific HLA alleles. In this cohort, only TCR beta chains were sequenced, and detectable features were limited by the absence of alpha or paired-chain data. The authors suggested that the approach could potentially be extended to other disease states and immunological phenotypes. Three of the identified cytomegalovirus-associated TCR beta chains were confirmed in vitro to be specific for cytomegalovirus antigens. Linkage disequilibrium might explain the correlated functional status among segregating V segments, but an unknown experimental factor could not be ruled out. While some public TCRs were present in many individuals, most TCR sequences turned up only very rarely across donors.

From cysteine to phenylalanine, the CDR3 is 15 amino acids long. The only DNA kept is the CDR3, 45 bases in frame from the first base. Taken from the germline V gene, the CDR1 and CDR2 loops are SGHAT and FQNNGV. At the junction V is shortened by 6 bases and J by 5 bases; bases outside the gene matches: 11. The cohort was made up of hundreds of healthy bone marrow donors. At the time of sampling, every cohort member was nominally healthy, though immune exposures that went unrecorded were likely present. The donor tested CMV seropositive and was one of the 289 seropositive cohort members. Each donor provided a peripheral blood sample, and peripheral blood mononuclear cells were used for TCR beta sequencing. Genomic DNA was extracted from the blood cell samples with the Qiagen DNeasy Blood Extraction Kit. Points on this clone: Its antigen remains unidentified. Base qualities were left out, and no much larger clone turns up one base away.

The library was generated by the immunoSEQ multiplex PCR assay. For the multiplex PCR, a mixture combining 60 forward primers for TCR Vbeta segments and 13 reverse primers for TCR Jbeta segments was used. Amplification of the CDR3 region of rearranged TCR beta genes was performed with a multiplex PCR assay on genomic DNA. The Illumina HiSeq System was used to sequence the amplified TCR beta libraries as 87-base-pair reads. Concerning the study's data processing: In a later analysis, tens of millions of unique TCR beta chains were counted across the approximately 670 repertoires, and approximately 11 million of these chains were shared by at least two donors. A nearest-neighbor algorithm error-corrected the raw reads and collapsed the reads into unique sequences, merging closely related sequences to remove PCR and sequencing errors. V, D and J gene segments were assigned by aligning CDR3 sequences to IMGT reference sequences. For a sequence to be retained, a match of at least six nucleotides to both a V gene segment and a J gene segment was required. Rearrangements were called productive when the CDR3 lacked stop codons and stayed in frame with V and J; all others were non-productive. Following IMGT convention, CDR3 was defined as the stretch from the second conserved V-encoded cysteine up to the conserved J-encoded phenylalanine. Sequences without an unambiguous match to a single V gene segment were excluded from the earlier analysis of 450 to 650 of the donors. An earlier analysis of several hundred of the donors called V segments functional above 56.7% productive rearrangements and segregating when the between-donor standard deviation exceeded 5%. To diagnose cytomegalovirus status from the catalog of TCR beta chain sequences, a statistical classification framework was built. A later analysis assigned V and J genes by comparing TCR nucleotide sequences with IMGT/GENE-DB human TR gene sequences. The TCRdist pipeline was used in a later analysis to assign CDR3 sequences and most-parsimonious VDJ recombination scenarios. A later analysis defined each TCR beta chain by its CDR3 amino acid sequence plus V-gene family, and excluded reads lacking a unique V-gene family. A later analysis removed 550 to 650 highly shared, low-generation-probability nucleotide sequences to deal with suspected cross-contamination and a sequencing artifact. For each public chain, a later analysis derived a clonal expansion index from normalized ranks of inferred template counts within each repertoire. A later analysis computed generation probabilities with a VDJ recombination model fitted to out-of-frame rearrangements, and checked the results against IGoR. A later analysis scored TCR-TCR, TCR-HLA and TCR-CMV co-occurrence with hypergeometric tests, applying a repertoire-size bias correction to TCR pairs. To estimate false discovery rates, a later analysis permuted the HLA or CMV assignments 20 times. In a later analysis, co-occurring TCRs were grouped using DBSCAN, and TCRdist sequence similarity was added for clustering within HLA-allele-positive subsets. Repertoires with fewer than 30,000 or more than 120,000 public chains, plus five repertoires with anomalous nucleotide sharing, were excluded from co-occurrence clustering. This is the immuneACCESS table as TCRdb keeps it, with only in-frame sequences that have V and J called. A part of the clones is gone; compared with another copy, unresolved V genes explain less than half, and the rest is unexplained. V and J calls and clone size are those listed in that table; D and trimming were worked out from the DNA. This sample comprises 150,000 or so clones, 75% to 80% of them detected only once. 5% to 8% of the sample is held by the ten biggest clonotypes.

Source material: PBMCs. The rearrangement joined TRBV11-2 to TRBJ2-5; 8 bases in the middle match TRBD2. The receptor was derived from a man in his forties or fifties in good health and CMV-seropositive. The DNA sequence reads TGTGCCAGCAGTCCTGCTCTAGCGGGTGACGAGACCCAGTACTTC. Its translation is CASSPALAGDETQYF.